The entry below describes one T cell receptor (beta chain). The antigen is undetermined. J gave up 4 bases and V 1 base, and 1 base lay outside the gene matches. Germline CDR1 SGHTA, CDR2 FQGTGA. The CDR3 length is 15 residues. The use of genomic DNA as template underpinned the TCR beta VDJ and CDR3 profiling. Using its own MiXCR run on the reads, TCRdb lists one record per CDR3 protein. The table shows 150,000 to 200,000 distinct CDR3 sequences, with roughly 64% occurring only once. These data originate in a study of CD8+CD57+ T cells in acquired aplastic anemia. Study details: An average of roughly 3 ug of DNA was obtained from sorted CD4+ and CD8+ cells.

General study points: Overlapping CD8+ CDR3 repertoires of patients and controls contained under 35 shared sequences.

Material: sorted CD4+, CD8+, or CD8+CD57+ T cells (not recorded which) from PBMCs. The receptor was derived from a human donor with severe aplastic anemia or a healthy control (not recorded which). J is TRBJ2-6 and V is TRBV7-3; TRBD1 agrees at 7 bases. CDR3: CASSLMGQGANVLTF. The CDR3 DNA sequence: TGTGCCAGCAGCTTAATGGGACAGGGGGCCAACGTCCTGACTTTC.